A single sample is the source of the 25 T cell receptor beta chains below, sequenced in a study of T cell repertoires in cytomegalovirus infection (dated by TCRdb to the late 2010s). The sample was run on an Illumina HiSeq 1500. TCRdb cleaned the public reads at Q25 with fastp, built clones with MiXCR and kept in-frame beta chains. Rows merge per CDR3 protein into single entries with the most common DNA and genes. In all, the sample holds hundreds of thousands of distinct CDR3 sequences, and 10% to 12% of those were seen once. The ten most abundant clones make up more than 8.5% of the sample. The sample was PBMCs. Receptor source: a human donor in good health (CMV status not recorded). Some clones in this sample may be carry-over from other donors' samples.

This clonotype has at least ten counts. The chain has TRBV6-6 and TRBJ1-3; D is possibly TRBD1 (5 bases). Germline-derived CDR1 and CDR2 are MNHNY and SVGAGI (reference sequence). CDR3 length: 17 residues. The V end was cut by 0 bases, the J end by 0 bases, with 12 bases between. In nucleotides, the CDR3 is TGTGCCAGCAGTTACTCGGCTGGGGCCCTCTCTGGAAACACCATATATTTT. Translating it yields CASSYSAGALSGNTIYF.

This clonotype was counted at least ten times. The V and J genes are TRBV7-3 and TRBJ2-3; 9 bases are a match to TRBD2. The J segment lost 2 bases and the V segment lost 6 bases, leaving 6 bases of the junction unmatched. Germline V gene sequence: CDR1 SGHTA, CDR2 FQGTGA. The CDR3 runs to 15 residues. Here the CDR3 reads CASRKGGRATDTQYF. The CDR3 DNA follows: TGTGCCAGCAGGAAAGGCGGGAGGGCCACAGATACGCAGTATTTT.

This clonotype was seen a handful of times. The rearrangement links TRBV15 to TRBJ2-7, with D unclear. The CDR3 is 13 amino acids. The V end was cut by 0 bases, the J end by 5 bases, with 8 bases between. CDR1 and CDR2 from the germline V gene are LNHNV and YYDKDF (reference sequence). This chain's CDR3 is CATSRDLNHEQYF. The CDR3 bases are TGTGCCACCAGCAGAGACCTGAACCACGAGCAGTACTTC.

The chain carries TRBV27 and TRBJ2-5; D gene uncertain. The CDR3 runs 13 residues. With 10 bases removed from V and 0 bases from J, the gap between germline ends came to 12 bases. Germline CDR1 is MNHEY and CDR2 is SMNVEV (reference sequence). CDR3 sequence reads: CATGLEHQETQYF. As DNA, the CDR3 is TGTGCCACAGGATTAGAACACCAAGAGACCCAGTACTTC.

This clonotype was counted at least ten times. The CDR3 nucleotides are TGTGCCAGCACGGGACATTTATCTGGGGCCAACGTCCTGACTTTC. Translating it yields CASTGHLSGANVLTF. The chain has TRBV28 and TRBJ2-6; the D gene is possibly TRBD1 (6 bases). This CDR3 is 15 amino acids long. CDR1 MDHEN and CDR2 SYDVKM come from the germline V gene. The V and J ends lost 7 bases and 1 base respectively, with 11 bases between them.

This clonotype was seen ten or more times. In DNA, the CDR3 is TGTGCCAGCAGTTACAGAGCCGTTCAGAATTCACCCCTCCACTTT. This translates into CASSYRAVQNSPLHF. The rearrangement joins TRBV6-5 to TRBJ1-6, with D uncertain. There are 15 residues in the CDR3. The germline CDR1 and CDR2 sequences are MNHEY and SVGAGI. V lost 2 bases and J lost 7, with 12 bases in between.

This clonotype was detected many times. This rearrangement joins TRBV27 to TRBJ1-2, with TRBD1 identical over 12 bases. This CDR3 has 13 amino acids. V lost 2 bases and J lost 10; bases outside the gene matches: 2. The germline gives CDR1 MNHEY, CDR2 SMNVEV (reference sequence). The DNA of the CDR3 is TGTGCCAGCAGTTTAGGGACAGGGGGCGACTACACCTTC. Residues: CASSLGTGGDYTF.

The table lists this clonotype with a few counts. The rearrangement links TRBV27 to TRBJ1-6; no firm D call. Per the germline V gene, CDR1 is MNHEY and CDR2 is SMNVEV (reference sequence). The CDR3 consists of 15 residues. V lost 6 bases and J 7 bases, leaving 16 bases between the germline ends. CDR3 sequence (DNA): TGTGCCAGCAGAGTTTATCGGGGAACAAATTCACCCCTCCACTTT. This gives the protein CASRVYRGTNSPLHF.

This clonotype turned up a few times. V and J are TRBV11-2 and TRBJ2-6, with 7 positions matching TRBD2. With V trimmed by 2 bases and J by 2 bases, 3 bases remained unmatched. Germline V gene data show CDR1 as SGHAT and CDR2 as FQNNGV. CDR3 length: 16 residues. CDR3 sequence reads: CASSLYGRTGANVLTF. Here the CDR3 DNA reads TGTGCCAGCAGCTTATACGGGAGGACTGGGGCCAACGTCCTGACTTTC. The variable domain in full, completed from reference TRBV11-2 and TRBJ2-6, reads EAGVAQSPRYKIIEKRQSVAFWCNPISGHATLYWYQQILGQGPKLLIQFQNNGVVDDSQLPKDRFSAERLKGVDSTLKIQPAKLEDSAVYLCASSLYGRTGANVLTFGAGSRLTVL.

The rearrangement joins TRBV14 to TRBJ2-1, with 8 bases matching TRBD2. V lost 2 bases, J lost 4 bases, and 7 bases stayed unmatched. Germline CDR1 reads SGHDN; CDR2 reads FVKESK. This CDR3 comprises 16 residues. The CDR3 DNA reads as TGTGCCAGCAGCCAATTATCCAGCGGGAGTTACAATGAGCAGTTCTTC. Translation: CASSQLSSGSYNEQFF.

This clonotype was counted many times. V gene TRBV9 combines with J gene TRBJ2-3; D is possibly TRBD2 (5 bases). In germline, CDR1 is SGDLS, CDR2 YYNGEE. The CDR3 is made up of 15 amino acids. Trimming cost V 3 bases and J 4 bases, with 15 bases left between them. CDR3 bases: TGTGCCAGCAGCGCCACGGGGTATGAAGCAGATACGCAGTATTTT. Encoded protein: CASSATGYEADTQYF.

This clonotype occurred many times. The chain has TRBV7-9 and TRBJ2-1, with D possibly matching TRBD2 (5 bases). The germline V gene has CDR1 SEHNR and CDR2 FQNEAQ (reference sequence). V lost 2 bases, J lost 4 bases, and 21 bases lay in between. CDR3 length: 18 residues. The CDR3 bases are TGTGCCAGCAGCTTAAGAGGCCCGGGATCCTCCTCATACAATGAGCAGTTCTTC. Protein: CASSLRGPGSSSYNEQFF.

This clonotype was seen ten or more times. The V gene is TRBV10-3, the J gene TRBJ2-7, with TRBD1 matching 7 bases. Trimming took 6 bases from V and 3 from J; bases not matched to a gene: 8. CDR3 length: 14 amino acids. From germline, CDR1 is ENHRY and CDR2 SYGVKD. CDR3 coding DNA: TGTGCCATCAGAGATCCGGGACAGCACTACGAGCAGTACTTC. It specifies CAIRDPGQHYEQYF.

This clonotype was seen at least ten times. The chain joins TRBV6-5 to TRBJ1-5; D unclear. The CDR3 is made up of 13 amino acids. The V gene's germline CDR1 is MNHEY and CDR2 SVGAGI. V lost 2 bases to trimming and J lost 4 bases, with 6 bases between them. CDR3 sequence: CASSYAVNQPQHF. Written as DNA, the CDR3 is TGTGCCAGCAGTTACGCGGTAAATCAGCCCCAGCATTTT.

There are a few counts of this clonotype. The chain joins TRBV20-1 to TRBJ2-1; D is perhaps TRBD2 (6 bases). Germline assignment: CDR1 DFQATT and CDR2 SNEGSKA (reference sequence). This CDR3 contains 15 residues. The V and J ends lost 3 bases and 7 bases respectively, with 19 bases between them. The CDR3 loop is CSARGIWRAENEQFF. The CDR3 nucleotides read TGCAGTGCTAGGGGCATTTGGAGGGCCGAAAATGAGCAGTTCTTC.

There are a few counts of this clonotype. The CDR3 loop reads CSAAMTSGNTIYF. CDR3 sequence (DNA): TGCAGTGCTGCGATGACCTCTGGAAACACCATATATTTT. This chain connects TRBV20-1 to TRBJ1-3; no definite D call. V lost 5 bases and J 0 bases, leaving 8 bases between the germline ends. The CDR3 has 13 amino acids. Germline V gives CDR1 DFQATT, CDR2 SNEGSKA (reference sequence).

The J gene is TRBJ1-3, the V gene TRBV4-1; D perhaps matches TRBD1 (5 bases). The germline V and J ends were trimmed by 6 bases and 0 bases, with 15 bases remaining between them. The germline CDR1 and CDR2 sequences are MGHRA and YSYEKL. This CDR3 comprises 16 residues. The CDR3 protein is CASSPHPRGSGNTIYF. Here the CDR3 DNA reads TGCGCCAGCAGTCCCCACCCTAGGGGCTCTGGAAACACCATATATTTT.

The sample holds many counts of this clonotype. The rearrangement joins TRBV27 to TRBJ1-5; D possibly corresponds to TRBD1 (6 bases). Germline V CDR1 and CDR2: MNHEY, SMNVEV (reference sequence). V was trimmed by 2 bases and J by 1 base, leaving 15 bases between them. The CDR3 consists of 17 residues. CDR3 sequence: CASSLGGTGKSNQPQHF. The DNA for the CDR3 is TGTGCCAGCAGTTTAGGTGGTACAGGGAAAAGCAATCAGCCCCAGCATTTT.

This clonotype was observed at least ten times. The chain recombines TRBV12-3 or TRBV12-4 with TRBJ2-7; D possibly uses TRBD1 or TRBD2 (6 bases each). The CDR3 is 13 residues long. V was clipped by 0 bases and J by 6 bases, with 9 bases between them. The CDR3 DNA sequence: TGTGCCAGCAGTTTAGCTAGGGGGGCCGAGCAGTACTTC. Translating gives CASSLARGAEQYF.

This clonotype came up many times. The chain uses TRBV7-9 and TRBJ2-2; D ambiguous. Trimming pared 3 bases from V and 7 bases from J, leaving 9 bases between. The CDR3 length is 13 residues. Germline V gives CDR1 SEHNR, CDR2 FQNEAQ (reference sequence). CDR3 residues: CASSFDRGGELFF. In nucleotides, the CDR3 is TGTGCCAGCAGCTTCGACCGAGGCGGGGAGCTGTTTTTT.

In DNA, the CDR3 is TGTGCCAGCAGCCAAGGTGTTGCGGCCGGGGCCAACGTCCTGACTTTC. It yields the protein CASSQGVAAGANVLTF. The chain couples TRBV3-1 to TRBJ2-6; D remains unclear. The CDR3 is 16 residues long. From germline, CDR1 is LGHDT and CDR2 YNNKEL (reference sequence). V lost 1 base to trimming and J lost 4 bases, with 11 bases between them.

The J gene is TRBJ2-7, the V gene TRBV20-1, with a tentative D call TRBD1 (5 bases). CDR1 is DFQATT and CDR2 is SNEGSKA in the germline V gene (reference sequence). This CDR3 is 12 amino acids long. V shed 6 bases and J shed 2 bases, with 11 bases lying between them. The CDR3 here is CSAGPNTYEQYF. The DNA for the CDR3 is TGCAGTGCGGGGCCTAATACCTACGAGCAGTACTTC.

This clonotype was seen at least ten times. The chain has TRBV19 and TRBJ1-2, with D perhaps TRBD1 (5 bases). With 4 bases removed from V and 0 bases from J, the gap between germline ends came to 12 bases. The germline V gene encodes CDR1 LNHDA and CDR2 SQIVND (reference sequence). The CDR3 has 15 residues. This CDR3 is CASSSRQRTNYGYTF. CDR3 nucleotide sequence: TGTGCCAGTAGTAGCAGACAGCGAACTAACTATGGCTACACCTTC.

This clonotype was detected ten times or more. The rearrangement joins TRBV7-2 to TRBJ1-5, with 7 bases matching TRBD1. CDR3 length: 14 residues. J gave up 9 bases and V 5 bases, and 10 bases lay outside the gene matches. The germline gives CDR1 SGHTA, CDR2 FQGNSA. The CDR3 DNA follows: TGTGCCAGCAGCGGAAACAGGGGTTCTTCGCCCCAGCATTTT. Amino acid sequence: CASSGNRGSSPQHF.

This clonotype was counted at least ten times. This chain joins TRBV4-1 and TRBJ1-2; 8 bases are shared with TRBD1. The CDR3 is made up of 15 amino acids. Germline values: CDR1 MGHRA, CDR2 YSYEKL. With V trimmed by 3 bases and J by 2 bases, 5 bases remained unmatched. CDR3 nucleotides: TGCGCCAGCAGCCAGCCGGACAGGGCAAACTATGGCTACACCTTC. Amino acids: CASSQPDRANYGYTF.